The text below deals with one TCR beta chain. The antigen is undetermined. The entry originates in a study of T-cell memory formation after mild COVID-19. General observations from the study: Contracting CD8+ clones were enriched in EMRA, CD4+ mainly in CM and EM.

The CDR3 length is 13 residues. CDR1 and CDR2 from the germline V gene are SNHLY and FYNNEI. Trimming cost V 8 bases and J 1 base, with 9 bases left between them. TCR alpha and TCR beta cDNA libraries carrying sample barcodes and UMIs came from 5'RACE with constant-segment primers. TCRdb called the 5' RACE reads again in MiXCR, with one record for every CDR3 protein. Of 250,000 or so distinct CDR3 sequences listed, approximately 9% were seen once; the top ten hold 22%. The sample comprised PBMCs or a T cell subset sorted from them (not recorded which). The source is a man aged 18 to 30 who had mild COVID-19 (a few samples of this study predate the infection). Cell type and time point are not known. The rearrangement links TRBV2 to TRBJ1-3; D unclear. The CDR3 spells CASLRDSGNTIYF. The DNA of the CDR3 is TGTGCCAGCCTTAGGGATTCTGGAAACACCATATATTTT. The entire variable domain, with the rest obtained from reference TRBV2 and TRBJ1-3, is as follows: EPEVTQTPSHQVTQMGQEVILRCVPISNHLYFYWYRQILGQKVEFLVSFYNNEISEKSEIFDDQFSVERPDGSNFTLKIRSTKLEDSAMYFCASLRDSGNTIYFGEGSWLTVV.